These 17 T cell receptor beta chains came from one sample sequenced in a study of T-cell memory formation after mild COVID-19. TCRdb re-analysed the 5' RACE reads in MiXCR, keeping a single row per CDR3 protein. Of tens of thousands of distinct CDR3 sequences in the sample, roughly 13% were seen once. Specimen: PBMCs or a T cell subset sorted from them (not recorded which). The receptors were gathered from a young man who had mild COVID-19 (a few samples of this study predate the infection). Cell type and time point are not known.

V gene TRBV7-9 combines with J gene TRBJ2-1; D not resolved. CDR3 length: 16 residues. Trimming pared 4 bases from V and 3 bases from J, leaving 16 bases between. The germline V gene encodes CDR1 SEHNR and CDR2 FQNEAQ (reference sequence). CDR3 bases: TGTGCCAGCAGCTCCCCTTATCGAACCGGCTACAATGAGCAGTTCTTC. The encoded protein is CASSSPYRTGYNEQFF.

This clonotype turned up a few times. The genes are TRBV21-1 and TRBJ2-1; whether TRBD1, the table's D call, matches the DNA was not checked. TRBV21-1 is a pseudogene segment. This CDR3 spans 16 amino acids. This CDR3 reads CASSNGGHCPYNEQFF. CDR3 nucleotides: TGTGCCAGCAGCAATGGGGGGCACTGTCCCTACAATGAGCAGTTCTTC.

The V gene is TRBV7-2, the J gene TRBJ2-5, with D unresolved. The length of the CDR3 is 13 residues. Germline V gene lookup returns CDR1 SGHTA and CDR2 FQGNSA. Trimming removed 4 bases from V and 2 bases from J, with 8 bases in between. This CDR3 is CASSSVPQETQYF. As DNA, the CDR3 is TGTGCCAGCAGCTCAGTACCGCAAGAGACCCAGTACTTC. The full variable domain, with the rest looked up from reference TRBV7-2 and TRBJ2-5, is GAGVSQSPSNKVTEKGKDVELRCDPISGHTALYWYRQSLGQGLEFLIYFQGNSAPDKSGLPSDRFSAERTGGSVSTLTIQRTQQEDSAVYLCASSSVPQETQYFGPGTRLLVL.

The table lists this clonotype with many counts. This chain joins TRBV7-2 and TRBJ2-7; D remains ambiguous. Germline assignment: CDR1 SGHTA and CDR2 FQGNSA. This CDR3 is 14 amino acids long. Trimming stripped 4 bases from V and 2 bases from J, with 12 bases between. The CDR3 protein is CASSSAPGTYEQYV. The CDR3 region has the DNA TGTGCCAGCAGCTCGGCCCCTGGGACCTACGAGCAGTACGTC.

This chain links TRBV5-1 with TRBJ1-2, with D uncertain. The germline V and J ends were trimmed by 0 bases and 3 bases, with 15 bases remaining between them. In germline, CDR1 is SGHRS, CDR2 YFSETQ. The CDR3 has 16 amino acids. The CDR3 region has the DNA TGCGCCAGCAGCTTGGCCGAGTCGGGGATGGACTATGGCTACACCTTC. It codes for CASSLAESGMDYGYTF.

V usage is TRBV18 and J usage is TRBJ1-6; D unresolved. Germline CDR1 KGHSH, CDR2 LQKENI. This CDR3 contains 18 residues. Trimming stripped 4 bases from V and 0 bases from J, with 16 bases between. Written as DNA, the CDR3 is TGTGCCAGCTCACACGACCTCGCAGAGAGCTCCTATAATTCACCCCTCCACTTT. Protein sequence: CASSHDLAESSYNSPLHF.

The J gene is TRBJ2-5, the V gene TRBV10-1, with 10 nucleotides matching TRBD2. This CDR3 contains 16 residues. The ends lost 3 bases at V and 2 bases at J; junction bases unmatched: 6. Germline V CDR1 and CDR2: WNHNN, SYGVQD (reference sequence). The CDR3, as DNA: TGCGCCAGCAGTGAAGCGGGGGGGCCCGGGCAAGAGACCCAGTACTTC. Translating gives CASSEAGGPGQETQYF.

This clonotype was recorded a few times. The gene calls are TRBV24-1 and TRBJ2-1; D unresolved. Germline-derived CDR1 and CDR2 are KGHDR and SFDVKD. The V gene lost 3 bases and the J gene lost 7 bases, with 9 bases spanning the gap. The CDR3 is 13 residues long. CDR3 nucleotides: TGTGCCACCAGTGATGGACCCCGGAATGAGCAGTTCTTC. Residues: CATSDGPRNEQFF.

This clonotype was observed at least ten times. CDR3 sequence: CASSRPGRAGAHEQFF. CDR3 nucleotide sequence: TGTGCCAGCAGCCGCCCGGGCAGGGCGGGGGCTCATGAGCAGTTCTTC. V is TRBV14 and J is TRBJ2-1, with D perhaps TRBD2 (7 bases). The CDR3 has 16 residues. Trimming cost V 4 bases and J 8 bases, with 21 bases left between them. Germline loops: CDR1 SGHDN, CDR2 FVKESK.

The chain recombines TRBV3-1 with TRBJ1-4; D not certain. The CDR3 contains 15 residues. Trimming left V 0 bases short and J 8 bases short, with 13 bases between. Germline CDR1 reads LGHDT; CDR2 reads YNNKEL (reference sequence). The DNA for the CDR3 is TGTGCCAGCAGCCAAGAGGGTCCACGAGGCGAAAAACTGTTTTTT. This encodes CASSQEGPRGEKLFF.

J is TRBJ2-7 and V is TRBV6-2 or TRBV6-3, with 10 nucleotides matching TRBD1. Germline CDR1 and CDR2: MNHEY and SVGEGT. The ends lost 0 bases at V and 2 bases at J; junction bases unmatched: 19. The CDR3 contains 21 residues. The CDR3 nucleotides are TGTGCCAGCAGTTACTCCCCGGCCGATGGGACAGGGGTCATTGGGACCTACGAGCAGTACTTC. Translated: CASSYSPADGTGVIGTYEQYF.

The CDR3 nucleotides read TGTGCCAGCAGCTTATCTGTAGGAACAGCCTCCTACAATGAGCAGTTCTTC. Translated, it gives CASSLSVGTASYNEQFF. The rearrangement uses TRBV7-6 and TRBJ2-1, with unresolved D. The CDR3 has 17 amino acids. Germline loops: CDR1 SGHVS, CDR2 FNYEAQ. Deletions cut 2 bases from V and 0 bases from J, with 14 bases between.

The rearrangement joins TRBV6-6 to TRBJ2-7; D is unclear. The CDR3 length is 16 residues. CDR1 and CDR2 from the germline V gene are MNHNY and SVGAGI (reference sequence). V lost 5 bases, J lost 3 bases, and 20 bases lay in between. The CDR3 bases are TGTGCCAGCAGTAGATCCAGCGACCTACCGAACTACGAGCAGTACGTC. This encodes CASSRSSDLPNYEQYV.

The chain has TRBV20-1 and TRBJ2-7; 9 bases match TRBD2. The junction had 6 bases not matched to a gene; V was cut back by 3 bases and J by 0 bases. CDR3 size: 15 residues. Per the germline V gene, CDR1 is DFQATT and CDR2 is SNEGSKA (reference sequence). The CDR3 protein is CSASRLAVISYEQYV. The CDR3 bases are TGCAGTGCTAGCAGACTAGCGGTGATCTCCTACGAGCAGTACGTC.

This clonotype was seen ten or more times. V and J are TRBV7-9 and TRBJ1-2; D is undetermined. Germline loops: CDR1 SEHNR, CDR2 FQNEAQ (reference sequence). The CDR3 has 17 residues. Trimming stripped 1 base from V and 3 bases from J, with 18 bases between. CDR3 residues: CASSLGLFPPWDYGYTF. As DNA, the CDR3 is TGTGCCAGCAGCTTAGGACTTTTCCCCCCCTGGGACTATGGCTACACCTTC. The whole variable domain, remainder taken from reference TRBV7-9 and TRBJ1-2, is DTGVSQNPRHKITKRGQNVTFRCDPISEHNRLYWYRQTLGQGPEFLTYFQNEAQLEKSRLLSDRFSAERPKGSFSTLEIQRTEQGDSAMYLCASSLGLFPPWDYGYTFGSGTRLTVV.

The V call is TRBV28, the J call TRBJ1-2, with 9 positions matching TRBD1. V was clipped by 5 bases and J by 8 bases; unmatched bases: 12. Germline values: CDR1 MDHEN, CDR2 SYDVKM. This CDR3 is built from 15 residues. CDR3 DNA: TGTGCCAGCAGTACTTCCCCTGACAGGGGGAAGGGCTACACCTTC. This encodes CASSTSPDRGKGYTF.

This clonotype was picked up a small number of times. This CDR3 is CASSLGGTENTGELFF. The CDR3 DNA reads TGTGCCAGCAGCTTAGGTGGGACGGAGAACACCGGGGAGCTGTTTTTT. V and J are TRBV11-2 and TRBJ2-2; possibly TRBD1 or TRBD2 for D (5 bases each). The V gene lost 1 base and the J gene lost 1 base, with 10 bases spanning the gap. Germline-derived CDR1 and CDR2 are SGHAT and FQNNGV. The CDR3 extends over 16 amino acids.